This TCR beta chain was sequenced in a study of blood T cell repertoires in COVID-19. Study overall: Collection of acute and convalescent COVID-19 samples took place in the United States, Italy and Spain. PBMCs, B-cell-depleted T cells, or T cells provided the cDNA or gDNA that made up the material.

This CDR3 has 15 residues. The germline V and J ends were trimmed by 3 bases and 1 base, with 13 bases remaining between them. Per germline, CDR1 DFQATT and CDR2 SNEGSKA (reference sequence). Here immunoSEQ multiplex PCR was the method, and the copy in TCRdb shows in-frame clones only, minus some. The sample has 70,000 to 90,000 clones, 82% seen once. J is TRBJ2-4 and V is TRBV20-1, with a possible D match to TRBD2 (5 bases). The sample was peripheral blood. The origin of this receptor is a woman older than 75 with acute or convalescent COVID-19. The CDR3 DNA follows: TGCAGTGCTAGTCCCGGGGTTTCGGCCAAAAACATTCAGTACTTC. This encodes CSASPGVSAKNIQYF.